These 3 T cell receptor beta chains were all obtained from the same sample, sequenced in a study of blood T cell repertoires in COVID-19. TCRdb's copy holds only in-frame clones and misses some; the assay was immunoSEQ multiplex PCR. The sample lists over 150,000 clones, 84% occurring once. Sequencing was done on a sample of peripheral blood. The origin of the receptors is a man between 18 and 35 years old with active or convalescent COVID-19.

The genes are TRBV7-9 and TRBJ1-1; no reliable D call. CDR1 is SEHNR and CDR2 is FQNEAQ in the germline V gene (reference sequence). V lost 3 bases and J lost 2, with 7 bases in between. CDR3 size: 13 residues. The CDR3 DNA reads TGTGCCAGCAGCTTTCGGACTAACACTGAAGCTTTCTTT. Its protein product is CASSFRTNTEAFF.

The chain carries TRBV27 and TRBJ1-5; tentatively, D is TRBD1 (6 bases). Looked up from germline, CDR1 is MNHEY and CDR2 is SMNVEV (reference sequence). This CDR3 has 13 residues. The V end lost 3 bases, the J end lost 4 bases, and 7 bases lay between the germline ends. CDR3 region: CASSLDSNQPQHF. Here the CDR3 DNA reads TGTGCCAGCAGTTTGGACAGTAATCAGCCCCAGCATTTT.

This clone was counted between two and nine times. The rearrangement joins TRBV18 to TRBJ2-3; TRBD1 is a possible D gene (6 bases). From germline, CDR1 is KGHSH and CDR2 LQKENI. The CDR3 has 16 residues. Trimming took off 2 bases at V and 5 bases at J, with 17 bases between the two ends. The CDR3 reads CASSPSSSPGVDTQYF. Here the CDR3 DNA reads TGTGCCAGCTCACCAAGCTCGAGTCCAGGGGTAGATACGCAGTATTTT.